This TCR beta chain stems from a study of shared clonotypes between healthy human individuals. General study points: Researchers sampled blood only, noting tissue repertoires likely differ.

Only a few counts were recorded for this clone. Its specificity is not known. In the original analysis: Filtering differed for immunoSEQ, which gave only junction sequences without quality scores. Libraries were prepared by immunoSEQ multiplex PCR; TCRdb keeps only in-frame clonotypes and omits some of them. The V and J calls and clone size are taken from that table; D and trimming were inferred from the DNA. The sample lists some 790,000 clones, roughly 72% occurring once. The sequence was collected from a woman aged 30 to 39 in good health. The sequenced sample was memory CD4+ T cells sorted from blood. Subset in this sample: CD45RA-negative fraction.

CDR3 bases: TGCGCCAGCAGCGTGACAGGAGATACGCAGTATTTT. As protein: CASSVTGDTQYF. The V and J genes are TRBV5-1 and TRBJ2-3; possibly TRBD1 for D (6 bases). V was cut by 4 bases and J by 5 bases, with 8 bases left in between. The germline V gene encodes CDR1 SGHRS and CDR2 YFSETQ. There are 12 residues in the CDR3. Filled out from reference TRBV5-1 and TRBJ2-3, the complete variable domain reads KAGVTQTPRYLIKTRGQQVTLSCSPISGHRSVSWYQQTPGQGLQFLFEYFSETQRNKGNFPGRFSGRQFSNSRSEMNVSTLELGDSALYLCASSVTGDTQYFGPGTRLTVL.